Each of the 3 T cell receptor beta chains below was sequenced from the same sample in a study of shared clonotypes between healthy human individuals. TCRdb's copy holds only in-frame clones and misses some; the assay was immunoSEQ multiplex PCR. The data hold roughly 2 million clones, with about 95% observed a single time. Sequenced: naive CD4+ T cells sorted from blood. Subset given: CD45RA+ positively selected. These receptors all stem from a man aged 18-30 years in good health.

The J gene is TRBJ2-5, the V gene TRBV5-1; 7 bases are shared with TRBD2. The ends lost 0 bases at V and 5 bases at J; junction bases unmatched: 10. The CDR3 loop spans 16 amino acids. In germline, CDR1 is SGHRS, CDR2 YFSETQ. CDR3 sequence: CASSLEGAGVWETQYF. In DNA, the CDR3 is TGCGCCAGCAGCTTGGAAGGGGCGGGAGTGTGGGAGACCCAGTACTTC.

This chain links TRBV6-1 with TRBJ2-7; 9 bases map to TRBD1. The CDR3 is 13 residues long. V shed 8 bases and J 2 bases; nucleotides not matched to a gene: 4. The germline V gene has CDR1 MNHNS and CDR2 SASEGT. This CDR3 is CASSGQGPYEQYF. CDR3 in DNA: TGTGCCAGCTCAGGACAGGGGCCCTACGAGCAGTACTTC.

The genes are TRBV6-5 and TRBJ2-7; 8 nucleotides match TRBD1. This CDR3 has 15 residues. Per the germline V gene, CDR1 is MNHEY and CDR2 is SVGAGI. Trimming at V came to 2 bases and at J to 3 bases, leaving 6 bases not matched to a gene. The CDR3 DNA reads TGTGCCAGCAGTTACCATGTAGGACAGGGCTACGAGCAGTACTTC. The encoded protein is CASSYHVGQGYEQYF.